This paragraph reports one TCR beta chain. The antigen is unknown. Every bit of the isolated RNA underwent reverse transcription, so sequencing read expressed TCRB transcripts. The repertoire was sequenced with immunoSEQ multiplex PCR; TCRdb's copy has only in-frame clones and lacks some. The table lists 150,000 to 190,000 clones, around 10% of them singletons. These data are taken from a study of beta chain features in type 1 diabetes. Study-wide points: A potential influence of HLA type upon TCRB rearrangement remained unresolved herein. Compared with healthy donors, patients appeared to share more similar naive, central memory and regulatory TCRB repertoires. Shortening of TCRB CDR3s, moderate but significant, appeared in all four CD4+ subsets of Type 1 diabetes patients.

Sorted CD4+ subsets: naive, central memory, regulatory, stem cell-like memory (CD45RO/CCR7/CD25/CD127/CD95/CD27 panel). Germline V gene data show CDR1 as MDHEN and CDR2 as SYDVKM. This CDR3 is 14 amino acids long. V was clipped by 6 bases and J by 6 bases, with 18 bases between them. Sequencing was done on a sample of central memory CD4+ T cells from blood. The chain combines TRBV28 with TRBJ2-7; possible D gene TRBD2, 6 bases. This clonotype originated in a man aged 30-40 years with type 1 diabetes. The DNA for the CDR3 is TGTGCCAGCAGCCCCGGGACTTCCAACCGCGAGCAGTACTTC. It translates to CASSPGTSNREQYF.